These 28 T cell receptor beta chains were sequenced from one sample in a study of blood T cell repertoires in COVID-19. This table comes from immunoSEQ multiplex PCR, and its TCRdb copy is limited to in-frame clones, with some not included. This table holds 150,000 to 180,000 clones, about 89% found once. The specimen was peripheral blood. These receptors were obtained from a man aged 50 or older with acute or convalescent COVID-19.

The chain is built from TRBV6-2 or TRBV6-3 and TRBJ2-2; the match to TRBD1 covers 7 bases. V shed 2 bases and J 3 bases; nucleotides not matched to a gene: 3. The germline V gene has CDR1 MNHEY and CDR2 SVGEGT. CDR3 size: 15 residues. CDR3 sequence (DNA): TGTGCCAGCAGTTACAGGGGGCAAGACACCGGGGAGCTGTTTTTT. Protein sequence: CASSYRGQDTGELFF.

This chain links TRBV28 with TRBJ2-1, with D maybe TRBD1 (6 bases). CDR1 is MDHEN and CDR2 is SYDVKM in the germline V gene. Trimming shortened V by 6 bases and J by 7 bases, and 13 bases separated the two germline ends. This CDR3 has 13 residues. Written as DNA, the CDR3 is TGTGCCAGCAGCTCCAGGGGCCGTAATGAGCAGTTCTTC. Its translation: CASSSRGRNEQFF.

CDR3 sequence: CASSPPGQHSYEQYF. The DNA of the CDR3 is TGTGCCAGCAGTCCCCCGGGACAGCACTCCTACGAGCAGTACTTC. The chain is built from TRBV27 and TRBJ2-7; 7 bases fit TRBD1. CDR3 length equals 15 residues. From germline, CDR1 is MNHEY and CDR2 SMNVEV (reference sequence). The V segment lost 5 bases and the J segment 0 bases; nucleotides outside the gene matches: 7.

This rearrangement joins TRBV27 to TRBJ1-6, with D unclear. Germline V gives CDR1 MNHEY, CDR2 SMNVEV (reference sequence). The CDR3 contains 13 residues. The V end lost 5 bases, the J end lost 10 bases, and 12 bases lay between the germline ends. The CDR3 loop reads CASSDSSSSPLHF. The CDR3 nucleotides read TGTGCCAGCAGTGACTCTTCCAGCTCACCCCTCCACTTT.

The rearrangement joins TRBV19 to TRBJ1-5, with TRBD1 identical over 10 bases. The CDR3 spans 15 residues. Germline V gene sequence: CDR1 LNHDA, CDR2 SQIVND (reference sequence). The V segment lost 6 bases and the J segment 2 bases; nucleotides outside the gene matches: 4. The chain's CDR3 is CASRRDRGGNQPQHF. CDR3 sequence (DNA): TGTGCCAGTAGACGGGACAGGGGTGGCAATCAGCCCCAGCATTTT.

This chain links TRBV10-2 with TRBJ2-1, with TRBD2 matching 12 bases. The CDR3 covers 14 residues. The germline gives CDR1 WSHSY, CDR2 SAAADI. The V and J ends lost 7 bases and 7 bases, in that order; junction bases with no gene match: 5. The CDR3 loop is CASTSGRAHNEQFF. Here the CDR3 DNA reads TGCGCCAGCACTAGCGGGAGGGCCCATAATGAGCAGTTCTTC.

Only a few counts were recorded for this clone. This chain uses TRBV7-3 with TRBJ2-1; 8 bases are a match to TRBD2. The CDR3 covers 13 residues. J gave up 8 bases and V 5 bases, and 5 bases lay outside the gene matches. CDR1 and CDR2 (germline): SGHTA, FQGTGA. CDR3 nucleotides: TGTGCCAGCAGCCCCGGGGGGGGTGATGAGCAGTTCTTC. Translating it yields CASSPGGGDEQFF.

The V call is TRBV7-2, the J call TRBJ1-6; D gene uncertain. CDR1 and CDR2 (germline): SGHTA, FQGNSA. The germline V and J ends were trimmed by 3 bases and 9 bases, with 9 bases remaining between them. The CDR3 is made up of 13 amino acids. CDR3 residues: CASSFLEFSPLHF. CDR3 bases: TGTGCCAGCAGCTTCTTGGAGTTTTCACCCCTCCACTTT.

The chain couples TRBV18 to TRBJ2-5; D might be TRBD2 (6 bases). The ends were cut back, 1 base at V and 5 bases at J, with 11 bases in the middle. Germline values: CDR1 KGHSH, CDR2 LQKENI. The CDR3 sequence is 14 residues long. CDR3 in amino acids: CASSPQAGRETQYF. The DNA for the CDR3 is TGTGCCAGCTCACCACAGGCGGGGAGGGAGACCCAGTACTTC. Supplemented by reference TRBV18 and TRBJ2-5, the full variable domain reads NAGVMQNPRHLVRRRGQEARLRCSPMKGHSHVYWYRQLPEEGLKFMVYLQKENIIDESGMPKERFSAEFPKEGPSILRIQQVVRGDSAAYFCASSPQAGRETQYFGPGTRLLVL.

This chain joins TRBV27 and TRBJ2-2; 15 bases align to TRBD2. J was trimmed by 4 bases and V by 4 bases; bases with no gene match: 10. This CDR3 spans 19 amino acids. CDR1 is MNHEY and CDR2 is SMNVEV in the germline V gene (reference sequence). The CDR3 sequence is CASSSLGLAGGLGTGELFF. The CDR3 DNA follows: TGTGCCAGCAGTTCCCTCGGACTAGCGGGGGGGCTCGGCACCGGGGAGCTGTTTTTT.

The DNA of the CDR3 is TGTGCCAGTCTCGATGAGGGAGATACGCAGTATTTT. Protein: CASLDEGDTQYF. This chain uses TRBV19 with TRBJ2-3, with D perhaps TRBD2 (5 bases). The ends were cut back, 8 bases at V and 5 bases at J, with 11 bases in the middle. Germline V gives CDR1 LNHDA, CDR2 SQIVND (reference sequence). The CDR3 consists of 12 residues.

The chain recombines TRBV7-8 with TRBJ2-1; TRBD2 might be the D (5 bases). The V end lost 7 bases, the J end lost 7 bases, and 17 bases lay between the germline ends. Per the germline V gene, CDR1 is SGHVS and CDR2 is FQNEAQ. This CDR3 spans 14 amino acids. The CDR3 DNA is TGTGCCAGCACAGCAGCGGCCCTGAGAAATGAGCAGTTCTTC. Translated: CASTAAALRNEQFF.

This chain joins TRBV5-1 and TRBJ1-3; no definite D call. CDR1 and CDR2 from the germline V gene are SGHRS and YFSETQ. V lost 3 bases and J lost 8, with 21 bases in between. The CDR3 sequence is 16 residues long. The CDR3 loop is CASSSLGTGVADTIYF. The CDR3 bases are TGCGCCAGCAGCTCCTTGGGTACCGGGGTGGCGGACACCATATATTTT.

The V call is TRBV5-1, the J call TRBJ2-5, with 7 bases fitting TRBD1. The trim removed 0 bases at V and 5 bases at J, leaving 16 bases unmatched. This CDR3 contains 18 residues. Germline V lookup: CDR1 SGHRS, CDR2 YFSETQ. The CDR3 DNA sequence: TGCGCCAGCAGCTTGGGGAGAACAGGGGCCGGTTTCGGGGAGACCCAGTACTTC. Encoded protein: CASSLGRTGAGFGETQYF. The whole variable domain, filled in from reference TRBV5-1 and TRBJ2-5, reads KAGVTQTPRYLIKTRGQQVTLSCSPISGHRSVSWYQQTPGQGLQFLFEYFSETQRNKGNFPGRFSGRQFSNSRSEMNVSTLELGDSALYLCASSLGRTGAGFGETQYFGPGTRLLVL.

The J gene is TRBJ1-1, the V gene TRBV5-1, with a tentative D call TRBD1 (5 bases). In germline, CDR1 is SGHRS, CDR2 YFSETQ. CDR3 size: 15 residues. Deletions cut 2 bases from V and 1 base from J, with 12 bases between. The CDR3 here is CASSLLTAPNTEAFF. The CDR3 nucleotides are TGCGCCAGCAGCTTACTGACAGCCCCGAACACTGAAGCTTTCTTT.

This clone was counted once. V and J are TRBV28 and TRBJ1-1, with D unresolved. Trimming pared 3 bases from V and 1 base from J, leaving 6 bases between. CDR3 length: 13 residues. Germline CDR1 MDHEN, CDR2 SYDVKM. The CDR3 DNA reads TGTGCCAGCAGTTTGGCAGGGAACACTGAAGCTTTCTTT. Translated, it gives CASSLAGNTEAFF.

This rearrangement joins TRBV6-2 or TRBV6-3 to TRBJ2-6, with 7 bases identical to TRBD1. The V segment lost 6 bases and the J segment 0 bases; nucleotides outside the gene matches: 11. Germline CDR1 and CDR2: MNHEY and SVGEGT. The length of the CDR3 is 18 residues. As DNA, the CDR3 is TGTGCCAGCAGCCACTTCCGGGACAGCGACTCTGGGGCCAACGTCCTGACTTTC. It yields the protein CASSHFRDSDSGANVLTF.

This chain links TRBV27 with TRBJ1-5, with TRBD1 matching 9 bases. Germline lookup yields CDR1 MNHEY and CDR2 SMNVEV (reference sequence). J gave up 4 bases and V 4 bases, and 2 bases lay outside the gene matches. The length of the CDR3 is 14 residues. The CDR3 coding sequence is TGTGCCAGCAGTTCGACAGGGGGTAATCAGCCCCAGCATTTT. Amino acids: CASSSTGGNQPQHF.

The chain couples TRBV6-5 to TRBJ1-2, with 10 bases matching TRBD1. Germline lookup yields CDR1 MNHEY and CDR2 SVGAGI. This CDR3 contains 15 residues. Trimming removed 4 bases from V and 2 bases from J; junction bases left unmatched: 4. CDR3 sequence reads: CASSSPGQGNYGYTF. The CDR3 region has the DNA TGTGCCAGCAGTTCACCGGGACAGGGGAACTATGGCTACACCTTC.

This clone was seen just once. The V and J genes are TRBV7-2 and TRBJ2-1, with unresolved D. V lost 2 bases and J lost 2, with 10 bases in between. This CDR3 comprises 15 residues. The V gene's germline CDR1 is SGHTA and CDR2 FQGNSA. As DNA, the CDR3 is TGTGCCAGCAGCTTATCAGCGTCACCCTACAATGAGCAGTTCTTC. Its protein is CASSLSASPYNEQFF.

The chain employs TRBV7-9 and TRBJ2-3; 11 bases map to TRBD2. CDR1 is SEHNR, CDR2 FQNEAQ, per germline (reference sequence). The CDR3 extends over 19 amino acids. J gave up 1 base and V 5 bases, and 14 bases lay outside the gene matches. CDR3: CASSLPASGGIHGTDTQYF. CDR3 in DNA: TGTGCCAGCAGCCTCCCCGCTAGCGGGGGGATTCACGGCACAGATACGCAGTATTTT.

The chain employs TRBV7-3 and TRBJ2-1; a possible D gene is TRBD2 (6 bases). The CDR3 spans 15 residues. V gave up 3 bases and J gave up 0 bases, with 9 bases separating them. CDR1 is SGHTA and CDR2 is FQGTGA in the germline V gene. The CDR3 loop reads CASSFTGDSYNEQFF. In DNA form, the CDR3 reads TGTGCCAGCAGCTTCACGGGAGACTCCTACAATGAGCAGTTCTTC.

The chain recombines TRBV24-1 with TRBJ2-1; the match to TRBD2 covers 8 bases. The CDR3 extends over 15 amino acids. J gave up 3 bases and V 5 bases, and 5 bases lay outside the gene matches. CDR1 KGHDR and CDR2 SFDVKD come from the germline V gene. CDR3 region: CATSATSDIYNEQFF. The CDR3 nucleotides read TGTGCCACCAGTGCGACTAGCGATATCTACAATGAGCAGTTCTTC.

The chain joins TRBV28 to TRBJ2-3; D perhaps matches TRBD2 (5 bases). The length of the CDR3 is 15 residues. The V end was cut by 6 bases, the J end by 3 bases, with 16 bases between. The V gene's germline CDR1 is MDHEN and CDR2 SYDVKM. CDR3 sequence (DNA): TGTGCCAGCAGAAAGGACTCATTTGGTACAGATACGCAGTATTTT. Its protein product is CASRKDSFGTDTQYF.

This chain uses TRBV3-1 (or the pseudogene TRBV3-2) with TRBJ1-6, with D possibly TRBD1 on 6 matching bases. The V end was cut by 1 base, the J end by 7 bases, with 8 bases between. This CDR3 contains 14 residues. Germline V gene lookup returns CDR1 LGHDT and CDR2 YNNKEL (reference sequence). DNA of the CDR3: TGTGCCAGCAGCCAAGGGACAGCAAATTCACCCCTCCACTTT. This codes for CASSQGTANSPLHF.

This chain joins TRBV27 and TRBJ2-7, with TRBD1 as a possible D gene (5 bases). The CDR3 is 15 amino acids. V was clipped by 2 bases and J by 4 bases, with 15 bases between them. Germline CDR1 reads MNHEY; CDR2 reads SMNVEV (reference sequence). The DNA of the CDR3 is TGTGCCAGCAGTTTAACAGCAGGGAACTTTTACGAGCAGTACGTC. Its translation is CASSLTAGNFYEQYV.

The chain couples TRBV7-2 to TRBJ2-3; 12 positions agree with TRBD2. Trimming at V came to 6 bases and at J to 2 bases, leaving 6 bases not matched to a gene. Looked up from germline, CDR1 is SGHTA and CDR2 is FQGNSA. The CDR3 runs to 16 residues. The CDR3 sequence: CASSRASGGATDTQYF. The CDR3 region has the DNA TGTGCCAGCAGTCGGGCTAGCGGGGGGGCCACAGATACGCAGTATTTT.

The chain is built from TRBV29-1 and TRBJ1-2; 7 bases line up with TRBD1. Unmatched junction bases numbered 9, after V lost 7 bases and J lost 1 base. CDR3 length: 14 residues. Looked up from germline, CDR1 is SQVTM and CDR2 is ANQGSEA. DNA of the CDR3: TGCAGCGCCGTCGAGACAGGGAATAACTATGGCTACACCTTC. This encodes CSAVETGNNYGYTF.